The entry below gives a single T cell receptor (beta chain) sequence along with its context. Its antigen remains unknown. Profiling relied on immunoSEQ multiplex PCR, and the TCRdb table lists in-frame clones only, not all of them. The sample lists about 59,000 clones, roughly 88% occurring once. The data are from a study of CD4 T cells in relation to SARS-CoV-2 and coronaviruses. Overall study results and limits: Samples before the pandemic and after infection were not matched within any donor.

V shed 5 bases, J shed 4 bases, and the junction held 4 bases outside the gene matches. Germline-derived CDR1 and CDR2 are KGHSH and LQKENI. This CDR3 has 16 amino acids. Unexposed donor CD4+ T cells date from about 2011-2018, before the COVID-19 pandemic. The receptor comes from a human donor in good health. The specimen was memory CD4+ T cells from PBMCs. The J gene is TRBJ2-5, the V gene TRBV18; TRBD2 agrees at 16 bases. The CDR3 protein is CASSTGLAGGPETQYF. The CDR3 nucleotides are TGTGCCAGCTCAACGGGACTAGCGGGAGGGCCAGAGACCCAGTACTTC.